This T cell receptor (beta chain) came from a study of blood T cell repertoires in COVID-19. The wider study: Sources were T cells, B-cell-depleted T cells, or PBMCs; the material itself was cDNA or gDNA.

Profiling relied on immunoSEQ multiplex PCR, and the TCRdb table lists in-frame clones only, not all of them. The sample yields approximately 330,000 clones, roughly 89% seen once. The germline V gene encodes CDR1 SGHNT and CDR2 YYREEE (reference sequence). CDR3 length: 13 amino acids. Details on this clone: One end of the junction does not line up with germline, which may come from a read error.

Across fewer than 25 US areas, participants ranged in age from 18 to 89 years. Cohorts were determined from participant-reported clinical history. Two negative PCRs, clearance, or symptom resolution characterized the recovered Cohort 3 donors. This receptor was identified in a woman aged 25 to 39 who had recovered from COVID-19. Sequenced material: PBMCs or T cells enriched from blood (not recorded which). The chain employs TRBV5-4 and TRBJ1-2; TRBD1 aligns across 8 bases. The CDR3, as DNA: TGTGCCAGCAGCCCCAGGACAGGGTTGACCCCCATCTTC. Translation gives CASSPRTGLTPIF.